Presented here are 27 T cell receptor beta chains from one specimen sequenced in a study of blood T cell repertoires in COVID-19. Assay: immunoSEQ multiplex PCR; the TCRdb copy retains only in-frame clones and omits some. The profile shows 250,000 to 350,000 clones, approximately 84% of them singletons. The sequenced sample consisted of peripheral blood. Receptor source: a human donor with COVID-19, enrolled during active disease. The donor label of this sample is uncertain.

This rearrangement joins TRBV9 to TRBJ2-7; 10 nucleotides match TRBD2. V lost 4 bases and J lost 0; bases outside the gene matches: 7. The length of the CDR3 is 16 residues. Germline loops: CDR1 SGDLS, CDR2 YYNGEE. The CDR3 spells CASSTSGTSASYEQYF. CDR3 coding DNA: TGTGCCAGCAGCACCTCCGGGACTAGCGCCTCCTACGAGCAGTACTTC.

This chain joins TRBV28 and TRBJ2-6, with D perhaps TRBD2 (7 bases). The CDR3 is 18 residues long. Germline V gene sequence: CDR1 MDHEN, CDR2 SYDVKM. V was trimmed by 4 bases and J by 4 bases, leaving 20 bases between them. The CDR3 region has the DNA TGTGCCAGCAGTTCGGGGGGCGCCCCCGGGCCCGGGGCCAACGTCCTGACTTTC. It encodes CASSSGGAPGPGANVLTF.

V usage is TRBV18 and J usage is TRBJ1-5, with TRBD1 identical over 7 bases. V shed 3 bases, J shed 6 bases, and the junction held 11 bases outside the gene matches. The CDR3 length is 16 residues. Germline V CDR1 and CDR2: KGHSH, LQKENI. The CDR3 region has the DNA TGTGCCAGCTCACCCGAGACAGGGTTGTCGGGTCAGCCCCAGCATTTT. Translation gives CASSPETGLSGQPQHF.

In this sample, this clone turned up a few times. The genes are TRBV5-1 and TRBJ1-2; a weak D match, TRBD1 (5 bases). This CDR3 is 15 amino acids long. V was trimmed by 0 bases and J by 4 bases, leaving 13 bases between them. Germline V gene sequence: CDR1 SGHRS, CDR2 YFSETQ. As DNA, the CDR3 is TGCGCCAGCAGCTTGGGAGTCCGAGACAGCTATGGCTACACCTTC. Its translation is CASSLGVRDSYGYTF.

This chain joins TRBV3-1 (or the pseudogene TRBV3-2) and TRBJ1-1; 8 nucleotides align to TRBD1. The CDR3 totals 15 residues. CDR1 and CDR2 from the germline V gene are LGHDT and YNNKEL (reference sequence). After removal of 0 bases from V and 4 bases from J, the junction contained 4 bases not matched to a gene. CDR3 sequence (DNA): TGTGCCAGCAGCCAAGAGAAACAGGGGGGCACTGAAGCTTTCTTT. Encoded protein: CASSQEKQGGTEAFF.

The chain recombines TRBV28 with TRBJ2-7, with TRBD2 matching over 7 bases. J lost 3 bases, V lost 7 bases, and 15 bases had no gene match. The CDR3 has 16 amino acids. Germline-derived CDR1 and CDR2 are MDHEN and SYDVKM. The CDR3 sequence: CASTTGGSGEIYEQYF. The CDR3 region has the DNA TGTGCCAGCACGACGGGAGGTAGCGGAGAGATCTACGAGCAGTACTTC.

This chain links TRBV7-8 with TRBJ1-2; D might be TRBD1 (5 bases). The CDR3 length is 16 residues. Deletions cut 4 bases from V and 2 bases from J, with 17 bases between. Germline V CDR1 and CDR2: SGHVS, FQNEAQ. CDR3 nucleotide sequence: TGTGCCAGCAGCTCCCGAAGCGGGGCGGGGAACTATGGCTACACCTTC. Translating it yields CASSSRSGAGNYGYTF.

This chain connects TRBV28 to TRBJ2-1; D unresolved. CDR1 and CDR2 (germline): MDHEN, SYDVKM. The CDR3 is 12 residues long. V gave up 3 bases and J gave up 5 bases, with 5 bases separating them. The CDR3 here is CASSFRHNEQFF. DNA of the CDR3: TGTGCCAGCAGTTTCAGGCACAATGAGCAGTTCTTC. Together with reference TRBV28 and TRBJ2-1, the CDR3 gives the full variable domain: DVKVTQSSRYLVKRTGEKVFLECVQDMDHENMFWYRQDPGLGLRLIYFSYDVKMKEKGDIPEGYSVSREKKERFSLILESASTNQTSMYLCASSFRHNEQFFGPGTRLTVL.

J is TRBJ2-2 and V is TRBV3-1 (or the pseudogene TRBV3-2), with D perhaps TRBD2 (7 bases). V dropped 4 bases and J dropped 5 bases, with 14 bases sitting between them. The germline V gene encodes CDR1 LGHDT and CDR2 YNNKEL (reference sequence). The CDR3 extends over 15 amino acids. The CDR3 DNA is TGTGCCAGCAGCCGTGGGGGGGCGCAAACCGGGGAGCTGTTTTTT. It is translated as CASSRGGAQTGELFF.

This chain connects TRBV5-1 to TRBJ2-4, with 7 positions matching TRBD1. The J segment lost 5 bases and the V segment lost 4 bases, leaving 12 bases of the junction unmatched. Per the germline V gene, CDR1 is SGHRS and CDR2 is YFSETQ. CDR3 size: 16 residues. Written as DNA, the CDR3 is TGCGCCAGCAGCCTAGCCAGACAGGGTATTCAAAACATTCAGTACTTC. Translating gives CASSLARQGIQNIQYF. The variable domain in full, completed from reference TRBV5-1 and TRBJ2-4, reads KAGVTQTPRYLIKTRGQQVTLSCSPISGHRSVSWYQQTPGQGLQFLFEYFSETQRNKGNFPGRFSGRQFSNSRSEMNVSTLELGDSALYLCASSLARQGIQNIQYFGAGTRLSVL.

The chain carries TRBV19 and TRBJ1-6; TRBD1 aligns across 8 bases. CDR3 size: 13 residues. J gave up 7 bases and V 9 bases, and 5 bases lay outside the gene matches. Looked up from germline, CDR1 is LNHDA and CDR2 is SQIVND (reference sequence). In DNA form, the CDR3 reads TGTGCCAGCGGACAGGGCCTAAATTCACCCCTCCACTTT. Amino acid sequence: CASGQGLNSPLHF.

This clone was detected only once. The chain combines TRBV6-5 with TRBJ2-1; D is possibly TRBD1 (5 bases). The CDR3 is 15 amino acids. The V end lost 6 bases, the J end lost 7 bases, and 19 bases lay between the germline ends. Germline values: CDR1 MNHEY, CDR2 SVGAGI. The CDR3 spells CASSPENDSPNEQFF. Written as DNA, the CDR3 is TGTGCCAGCAGCCCCGAAAACGACAGTCCTAATGAGCAGTTCTTC.

The chain joins TRBV11-2 to TRBJ2-1, with 8 positions matching TRBD2. CDR3 size: 15 residues. V lost 5 bases, J lost 9 bases, and 12 bases stayed unmatched. Germline values: CDR1 SGHAT, CDR2 FQNNGV. DNA for the CDR3: TGTGCCAGCAGCCCGGGGGGGGGTTCTAAGGCTGAGCAGTTCTTC. Its protein product is CASSPGGGSKAEQFF.

The chain links TRBV2 to TRBJ1-3, with 7 bases fitting TRBD1. The CDR3 has 15 residues. Germline V gene lookup returns CDR1 SNHLY and CDR2 FYNNEI. V gave up 5 bases and J gave up 0 bases; unmatched junction bases: 4. The CDR3 DNA reads as TGTGCCAGCAGTCCGACAGGGAGCTCTGGAAACACCATATATTTT. It is translated as CASSPTGSSGNTIYF.

This chain uses TRBV6-1 with TRBJ1-2, with D perhaps matching TRBD1 (5 bases). Deletions cut 2 bases from V and 2 bases from J, with 18 bases between. Looked up from germline, CDR1 is MNHNS and CDR2 is SASEGT. The CDR3 has 17 residues. In DNA, the CDR3 is TGTGCCAGCAGTGAAAGCAGGACACTTCCCGGCAACTATGGCTACACCTTC. It translates to CASSESRTLPGNYGYTF.

A single count supports this clone. The chain employs TRBV5-4 and TRBJ2-7; 9 positions match TRBD1. The length of the CDR3 is 15 residues. J lost 7 bases, V lost 4 bases, and 12 bases had no gene match. Germline CDR1 SGHNT, CDR2 YYREEE (reference sequence). The CDR3 region is CASSRVRTGVEEQYF. CDR3 sequence (DNA): TGTGCCAGCAGCCGGGTACGGACAGGGGTTGAAGAGCAGTACTTC.

The chain is built from TRBV10-3 and TRBJ2-3, with TRBD2 matching 8 bases. This CDR3 contains 17 residues. V lost 4 bases, J lost 2 bases, and 11 bases stayed unmatched. Per germline, CDR1 ENHRY and CDR2 SYGVKD. The CDR3 is CAISGTDLAGFTDTQYF. CDR3 nucleotide sequence: TGTGCCATCAGTGGTACCGATTTAGCGGGATTCACAGATACGCAGTATTTT.

The chain links TRBV28 to TRBJ2-7; 7 nucleotides agree with TRBD1. CDR1 MDHEN and CDR2 SYDVKM come from the germline V gene. The V segment lost 6 bases and the J segment 6 bases; nucleotides outside the gene matches: 20. The CDR3 covers 17 residues. The CDR3 coding sequence is TGTGCCAGCAGGTCGACAGGGTCGGGAAGGGTCTCAAGCGAGCAGTACTTC. Translation: CASRSTGSGRVSSEQYF.

The J gene is TRBJ2-1, the V gene TRBV6-5, with 7 bases lining up with TRBD2. V trimming: 10 bases; J trimming: 0 bases; junction bases outside the gene matches: 9. Looked up from germline, CDR1 is MNHEY and CDR2 is SVGAGI. This CDR3 is 15 amino acids long. The CDR3 spells CATKLAPSSYNEQFF. In DNA form, the CDR3 reads TGTGCCACCAAACTAGCGCCGAGCTCCTACAATGAGCAGTTCTTC.

The genes are TRBV6-5 and TRBJ1-6; D is ambiguous. This CDR3 spans 14 amino acids. Germline V gene sequence: CDR1 MNHEY, CDR2 SVGAGI. Trimming removed 7 bases at V and 4 bases at J, with 11 bases between. CDR3 bases: TGTGCCAGCACCCGAGGCAGTTATAATTCACCCCTCCACTTT. This encodes CASTRGSYNSPLHF.

V and J are TRBV18 and TRBJ1-2; weak D call: TRBD1 (5 bases). The V end lost 2 bases, the J end lost 6 bases, and 7 bases lay between the germline ends. CDR1 and CDR2 from the germline V gene are KGHSH and LQKENI. CDR3 length: 12 residues. The chain's CDR3 is CASSPGANGYTF. Written as DNA, the CDR3 is TGTGCCAGCTCACCAGGGGCGAATGGCTACACCTTC.

This chain links TRBV18 with TRBJ2-2; 11 positions match TRBD2. Germline lookup yields CDR1 KGHSH and CDR2 LQKENI. The CDR3 extends over 18 amino acids. V lost 2 bases and J lost 8; bases outside the gene matches: 13. CDR3 DNA sequence: TGTGCCAGCTCACCAAATGGAATCCTAGCGGGAGGATTAGGGGAGCTGTTTTTT. It encodes CASSPNGILAGGLGELFF.

The gene calls are TRBV6-4 and TRBJ2-1, with 14 nucleotides matching TRBD2. CDR1 and CDR2 (germline): MRHNA, SNTAGT. Germline trimming cut 6 bases from V and 5 bases from J; bases unmatched to any gene: 12. The CDR3 extends over 18 amino acids. The CDR3 region has the DNA TGTGCCAGCAGGAGACTAGCGGGAGGGCAAGGGGCACACAATGAGCAGTTCTTC. Translating gives CASRRLAGGQGAHNEQFF.

This sequence joins TRBV28 and TRBJ1-3; D is unclear. CDR1 MDHEN and CDR2 SYDVKM come from the germline V gene. The CDR3 consists of 17 residues. V was clipped by 7 bases and J by 2 bases, with 21 bases between them. The CDR3 region is CASNPNGEPSTGNTIYF. CDR3 nucleotide sequence: TGTGCCAGCAACCCGAATGGGGAGCCCAGCACTGGAAACACCATATATTTT.

This clone was seen more than once but under ten times. This chain joins TRBV6-5 and TRBJ2-7; the match to TRBD2 covers 7 bases. Per the germline V gene, CDR1 is MNHEY and CDR2 is SVGAGI. V trimming: 7 bases; J trimming: 2 bases; junction bases outside the gene matches: 8. The CDR3 has 14 amino acids. CDR3 nucleotides: TGTGCCAGCAAACAAGCGGGAAACACCTACGAGCAGTACTTC. It yields the protein CASKQAGNTYEQYF.

The rearrangement joins TRBV15 to TRBJ2-3, with D unclear. Germline V gene lookup returns CDR1 LNHNV and CDR2 YYDKDF (reference sequence). CDR3 length: 16 amino acids. V gave up 0 bases and J gave up 2 bases, with 12 bases separating them. The CDR3 DNA is TGTGCCACCAGCAGAGATCTGGCAGACAACACAGATACGCAGTATTTT. Translating it yields CATSRDLADNTDTQYF. The variable domain in full, with the rest retrieved from reference TRBV15 and TRBJ2-3, is DAMVIQNPRYQVTQFGKPVTLSCSQTLNHNVMYWYQQKSSQAPKLLFHYYDKDFNNEADTPDNFQSRRPNTSFCFLDIRSPGLGDTAMYLCATSRDLADNTDTQYFGPGTRLTVL.

The chain combines TRBV12-5 with TRBJ1-1; no reliable D call. V lost 5 bases and J lost 0, with 7 bases in between. CDR1 and CDR2 from the germline V gene are LGHNT and FRNRAP. The CDR3 extends over 13 amino acids. The CDR3 region has the DNA TGTGCTAGTGGTCCTAATATGAACACTGAAGCTTTCTTT. Translation gives CASGPNMNTEAFF.